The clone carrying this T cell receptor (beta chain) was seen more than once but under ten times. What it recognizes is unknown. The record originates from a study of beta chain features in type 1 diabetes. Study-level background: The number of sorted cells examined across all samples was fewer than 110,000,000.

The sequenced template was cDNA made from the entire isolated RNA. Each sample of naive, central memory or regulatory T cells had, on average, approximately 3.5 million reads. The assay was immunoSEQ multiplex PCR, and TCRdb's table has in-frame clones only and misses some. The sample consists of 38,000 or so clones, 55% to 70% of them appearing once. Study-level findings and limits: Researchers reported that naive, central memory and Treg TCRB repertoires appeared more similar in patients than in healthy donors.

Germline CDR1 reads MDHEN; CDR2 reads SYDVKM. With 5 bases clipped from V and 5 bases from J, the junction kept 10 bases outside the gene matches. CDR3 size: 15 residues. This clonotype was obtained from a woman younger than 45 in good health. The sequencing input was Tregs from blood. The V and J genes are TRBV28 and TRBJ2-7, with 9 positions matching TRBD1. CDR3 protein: CASSGAGTGLHEQYF. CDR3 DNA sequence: TGTGCCAGCAGTGGGGCCGGGACAGGGCTCCACGAGCAGTACTTC. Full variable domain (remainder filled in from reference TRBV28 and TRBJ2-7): DVKVTQSSRYLVKRTGEKVFLECVQDMDHENMFWYRQDPGLGLRLIYFSYDVKMKEKGDIPEGYSVSREKKERFSLILESASTNQTSMYLCASSGAGTGLHEQYFGPGTRLTVT.